These 32 T cell receptor beta chains originate from one sample sequenced in a study of OX40 agonist ivuxolimab in advanced cancers. The data were produced by immunoSEQ multiplex PCR, yet TCRdb's version contains in-frame clones alone and is incomplete. The repertoire includes 35,000 to 50,000 clones, 88% of them detected once, and around 1% sits in the top ten. Here the sequenced sample was CD4+ or CD8+ T cells sorted from blood, taken in a trial of the OX40 agonist ivuxolimab. The receptor set was obtained from an adult with an advanced solid tumor such as melanoma, head and neck, liver or kidney cancer.

The chain is built from TRBV6-9 and TRBJ1-2; D is unresolved. The germline CDR1 and CDR2 sequences are MNHGY and SVAAGI. Trimming stripped 6 bases from V and 6 bases from J, with 11 bases between. This CDR3 contains 12 residues. For the CDR3, the DNA is TGTGCCAGCAGGGACCGTAGGGATGGCTACACCTTC. This encodes CASRDRRDGYTF.

The V gene is TRBV5-1, the J gene TRBJ2-5; TRBD1 or TRBD2 may be the D gene (6 bases each). The CDR3 loop spans 14 amino acids. The germline V gene has CDR1 SGHRS and CDR2 YFSETQ. Trimming left V 4 bases short and J 1 base short, with 11 bases between. The CDR3, as DNA: TGCGCCAGCAGCCGCGGGACAATCCAAGAGACCCAGTACTTC. As protein: CASSRGTIQETQYF.

The V gene is TRBV18, the J gene TRBJ2-7; D is possibly TRBD1 (6 bases). V lost 0 bases and J lost 2, with 11 bases in between. Germline V lookup: CDR1 KGHSH, CDR2 LQKENI. CDR3 length: 15 residues. CDR3 bases: TGTGCCAGCTCACCACCGACGGCAGGGGCCTACGAGCAGTACTTC. The encoded protein is CASSPPTAGAYEQYF. Looking up the rest from reference TRBV18 and TRBJ2-7 gives the full variable domain: NAGVMQNPRHLVRRRGQEARLRCSPMKGHSHVYWYRQLPEEGLKFMVYLQKENIIDESGMPKERFSAEFPKEGPSILRIQQVVRGDSAAYFCASSPPTAGAYEQYFGPGTRLTVT.

This clone was counted once. The CDR3 DNA reads as TGCGCCAGCAGCTGGGGACAGGGGGCGCGGGAGCAGTACTTC. Translating it yields CASSWGQGAREQYF. V gene TRBV5-1 combines with J gene TRBJ2-7; 12 bases match TRBD1. The V gene end was trimmed by 3 bases and the J gene end by 7 bases; junction bases not matched to a gene: 5. The CDR3 runs to 14 residues. Per germline, CDR1 SGHRS and CDR2 YFSETQ.

This clone appeared once. The chain is built from TRBV27 and TRBJ2-6; D gene ambiguous. The V gene's germline CDR1 is MNHEY and CDR2 SMNVEV (reference sequence). The CDR3 consists of 15 residues. Trimming took off 2 bases at V and 2 bases at J, with 7 bases between the two ends. The CDR3 region is CASSLIPAGANVLTF. The CDR3, as DNA: TGTGCCAGCAGTTTAATCCCGGCTGGGGCCAACGTCCTGACTTTC.

The chain joins TRBV5-1 to TRBJ2-3; 7 nucleotides match TRBD1. The ends lost 4 bases at V and 2 bases at J; junction bases unmatched: 10. CDR1 and CDR2 from the germline V gene are SGHRS and YFSETQ. CDR3 length equals 16 residues. CDR3: CASSSSNRGLTDTQYF. The CDR3 coding sequence is TGCGCCAGCAGCAGCTCCAACAGGGGCCTCACAGATACGCAGTATTTT. The entire variable domain, with the rest obtained from reference TRBV5-1 and TRBJ2-3, is as follows: KAGVTQTPRYLIKTRGQQVTLSCSPISGHRSVSWYQQTPGQGLQFLFEYFSETQRNKGNFPGRFSGRQFSNSRSEMNVSTLELGDSALYLCASSSSNRGLTDTQYFGPGTRLTVL.

The chain links TRBV9 to TRBJ2-1; D perhaps matches TRBD2 (5 bases). The V gene lost 0 bases and the J gene lost 3 bases, with 7 bases spanning the gap. The CDR3 length is 14 residues. Germline V gives CDR1 SGDLS, CDR2 YYNGEE. Written as DNA, the CDR3 is TGTGCCAGCAGCGTAGCGGGAAACTACAATGAGCAGTTCTTC. This codes for CASSVAGNYNEQFF.

This sequence joins TRBV27 and TRBJ2-3; 9 nucleotides align to TRBD1. Germline V gene sequence: CDR1 MNHEY, CDR2 SMNVEV (reference sequence). V was pared by 6 bases and J by 2 bases, with 9 bases of the junction left unmatched. This CDR3 has 16 amino acids. CDR3 loop: CASRLDRGRLTDTQYF. The CDR3 DNA sequence: TGTGCCAGCAGATTGGACAGGGGACGTCTCACAGATACGCAGTATTTT.

The gene calls are TRBV10-3 and TRBJ1-5; no definite D call. The V gene's germline CDR1 is ENHRY and CDR2 SYGVKD. The V gene lost 10 bases and the J gene lost 0 bases, with 13 bases spanning the gap. The CDR3 consists of 14 residues. CDR3 sequence (DNA): TGTGCCACTAGTCAGGTGAATAGCAATCAGCCCCAGCATTTT. Translation: CATSQVNSNQPQHF.

Only one count was recorded for this clone. Other DNA sequences in this sample translate to the same CDR3. For the CDR3, the DNA is TGTGCCAGCAGCTTCGTTAGTGGCACAGATACGCAGTATTTT. Protein product: CASSFVSGTDTQYF. The chain is built from TRBV7-2 and TRBJ2-3; no definite D call. V was cut by 3 bases and J by 1 base, with 8 bases left in between. This CDR3 has 14 residues. CDR1 is SGHTA and CDR2 is FQGNSA in the germline V gene.

The V and J genes are TRBV19 and TRBJ2-6; the D is unclear. The CDR3 runs to 15 residues. CDR1 and CDR2 (germline): LNHDA, SQIVND (reference sequence). Between the trimmed V and J ends, which lost 5 bases and 1 base, there was a span of 9 bases. Written as DNA, the CDR3 is TGTGCCAGTAGTCCTGACTCATCTGGGGCCAACGTCCTGACTTTC. Amino acid sequence: CASSPDSSGANVLTF.

V gene TRBV7-9 combines with J gene TRBJ1-5; TRBD1 might be the D (6 bases). The CDR3 has 14 residues. V lost 5 bases, J lost 5 bases, and 13 bases lay in between. Germline CDR1 is SEHNR and CDR2 is FQNEAQ (reference sequence). CDR3 region: CASSQTGGDQPQHF. The CDR3 DNA follows: TGTGCCAGCAGCCAGACAGGAGGGGATCAGCCCCAGCATTTT.

CDR3 amino acids: CASSLGIGSEQYF. CDR3 DNA sequence: TGCGCCAGCAGCTTGGGGATAGGCTCCGAGCAGTACTTC. The chain uses TRBV5-1 and TRBJ2-7; D is unresolved. V was pared by 0 bases and J by 6 bases, with 10 bases between. This CDR3 has 13 amino acids. Looked up from germline, CDR1 is SGHRS and CDR2 is YFSETQ.

The genes are TRBV7-2 and TRBJ2-3; 13 positions match TRBD2. The germline V gene has CDR1 SGHTA and CDR2 FQGNSA. The V segment lost 8 bases and the J segment 4 bases; nucleotides outside the gene matches: 0. The CDR3 sequence is 13 residues long. The CDR3 is CASGLAGADTQYF. CDR3 DNA sequence: TGTGCCAGCGGACTAGCGGGAGCAGATACGCAGTATTTT.

A few counts support this clone. This rearrangement joins TRBV6-6 to TRBJ1-2; D ambiguous. Per the germline V gene, CDR1 is MNHNY and CDR2 is SVGAGI (reference sequence). This CDR3 has 13 residues. Trimming took 5 bases from V and 7 from J, leaving 14 bases between them. The CDR3 spells CASSTGELRGYTF. For the CDR3, the DNA is TGTGCCAGCAGTACCGGGGAGTTACGTGGCTACACCTTC.

The chain uses TRBV19 and TRBJ2-1; TRBD1 aligns across 11 bases. Germline lookup yields CDR1 LNHDA and CDR2 SQIVND (reference sequence). The CDR3 is 15 residues long. With V trimmed by 4 bases and J by 7 bases, 6 bases remained unmatched. CDR3 in DNA: TGTGCCAGTAGTACAGGACAGGGGGCGAGGAATGAGCAGTTCTTC. Protein sequence: CASSTGQGARNEQFF.

This sequence joins TRBV2 and TRBJ1-5; weak D call: TRBD1 (6 bases). V gave up 7 bases and J gave up 0 bases, with 13 bases separating them. Per germline, CDR1 SNHLY and CDR2 FYNNEI. The CDR3 contains 15 residues. The DNA for the CDR3 is TGTGCCAGCACAACAGGGTTAGTTAGCAATCAGCCCCAGCATTTT. Residues: CASTTGLVSNQPQHF.

The chain employs TRBV18 and TRBJ1-5; no reliable D call. V lost 2 bases, J lost 7 bases, and 9 bases lay in between. Looked up from germline, CDR1 is KGHSH and CDR2 is LQKENI. The CDR3 is 13 residues long. The CDR3 here is CASSPSTGQPQHF. The CDR3 bases are TGTGCCAGCTCACCATCAACCGGCCAGCCCCAGCATTTT.

The genes are TRBV5-4 and TRBJ2-5; 7 positions match TRBD2. The V gene's germline CDR1 is SGHNT and CDR2 YYREEE (reference sequence). V trimming: 0 bases; J trimming: 1 base; junction bases outside the gene matches: 9. The CDR3 is 17 amino acids. CDR3 sequence reads: CASSLGWRSSGQETQYF. Here the CDR3 DNA reads TGTGCCAGCAGCTTGGGATGGAGGTCTAGCGGCCAAGAGACCCAGTACTTC.

This sequence joins TRBV10-3 and TRBJ1-3, with a tentative D call TRBD1 (5 bases). The length of the CDR3 is 16 residues. The germline gives CDR1 ENHRY, CDR2 SYGVKD. V dropped 10 bases and J dropped 0 bases, with 19 bases sitting between them. CDR3 amino acids: CATTITGSSSGNTIYF. As DNA, the CDR3 is TGTGCCACAACTATAACAGGTTCAAGCTCTGGAAACACCATATATTTT.

J is TRBJ2-1 and V is TRBV28; D unclear. Germline values: CDR1 MDHEN, CDR2 SYDVKM. V lost 5 bases and J 10 bases, leaving 6 bases between the germline ends. The CDR3 has 10 amino acids. The CDR3: CASSSREQFF. The CDR3 bases are TGTGCCAGCAGTAGTAGAGAGCAGTTCTTC.

This rearrangement joins TRBV18 to TRBJ2-7, with TRBD1 matching 7 bases. The junction had 9 bases not matched to a gene; V was cut back by 1 base and J by 3 bases. Germline V lookup: CDR1 KGHSH, CDR2 LQKENI. The CDR3 has 16 amino acids. Here the CDR3 reads CASSPQGAIQNYEQYF. The CDR3 region has the DNA TGTGCCAGCTCACCACAGGGGGCGATTCAAAACTACGAGCAGTACTTC.

The chain employs TRBV19 and TRBJ2-3, with 13 positions matching TRBD2. The CDR3 is 17 residues long. Germline CDR1 LNHDA, CDR2 SQIVND (reference sequence). V dropped 9 bases and J dropped 4; count of bases not matched to a gene: 13. CDR3 nucleotide sequence: TGTGCCAGCCGGGGACTAGCGGGAATGGGTTCCGCAGATACGCAGTATTTT. Translating it yields CASRGLAGMGSADTQYF.

The rearrangement uses TRBV10-1 and TRBJ2-7, with 9 bases identical to TRBD2. The germline V gene has CDR1 WNHNN and CDR2 SYGVQD (reference sequence). V shed 7 bases and J 6 bases; nucleotides not matched to a gene: 13. This CDR3 contains 15 residues. CDR3 DNA sequence: TGCGCCAGCACAGGCCCCGGGGGCGGGAGGGGCGAGCAGTACTTC. Protein: CASTGPGGGRGEQYF.

The gene calls are TRBV2 and TRBJ2-1; D is uncertain. Germline V gene sequence: CDR1 SNHLY, CDR2 FYNNEI. CDR3 size: 14 residues. V dropped 5 bases and J dropped 6 bases, with 14 bases sitting between them. The CDR3 bases are TGTGCCAGCAGTCACCGGGCCCTCGCCAATGAGCAGTTCTTC. This codes for CASSHRALANEQFF.

In this sample, this clone turned up once. The chain carries TRBV7-3 and TRBJ2-7; 9 bases agree with TRBD1. V dropped 7 bases and J dropped 3; count of bases not matched to a gene: 10. Germline CDR1 SGHTA, CDR2 FQGTGA. The CDR3 spans 15 residues. CDR3 residues: CASTLQDRGSYEQYF. CDR3 nucleotides: TGTGCCAGCACCCTTCAGGACAGGGGAAGCTACGAGCAGTACTTC.

Details on this clone: The junction does not match germline at one end; this may be a read error. The chain combines TRBV30 with TRBJ2-3; tentatively, D is TRBD1 (6 bases). Looked up from germline, CDR1 is GTSNPN and CDR2 is SVGIG (reference sequence). CDR3 size: 17 residues. The CDR3 coding sequence is TGTGCCTGGGGTGTAGAAGTGACAGGCGCGCTTGGAGATACGCAGTATTTT. As protein: CAWGVEVTGALGDTQYF.

The chain carries TRBV7-2 and TRBJ2-7; 8 bases map to TRBD1. Trimming took 5 bases from V and 6 from J; bases not matched to a gene: 6. Germline CDR1 SGHTA, CDR2 FQGNSA. The CDR3 consists of 13 residues. CDR3 region: CASSPDRDREQYF. Here the CDR3 DNA reads TGTGCCAGCAGCCCGGACAGGGATCGCGAGCAGTACTTC.

The chain couples TRBV5-6 to TRBJ1-4; D is uncertain. Trimming took 0 bases from V and 0 from J, leaving 3 bases between them. Germline V gives CDR1 SGHDT, CDR2 YYEEEE. The CDR3 consists of 14 residues. This CDR3 is CASSLEATNEKLFF. DNA of the CDR3: TGTGCCAGCAGCTTGGAAGCAACTAATGAAAAACTGTTTTTT. The full variable domain, completed using reference TRBV5-6 and TRBJ1-4, is DAGVTQSPTHLIKTRGQQVTLRCSPKSGHDTVSWYQQALGQGPQFIFQYYEEEERQRGNFPDRFSGHQFPNYSSELNVNALLLGDSALYLCASSLEATNEKLFFGSGTQLSVL.

The gene calls are TRBV7-9 and TRBJ1-2; no reliable D call. With 5 bases removed from V and 5 bases from J, the gap between germline ends came to 18 bases. Germline assignment: CDR1 SEHNR and CDR2 FQNEAQ (reference sequence). This CDR3 is built from 15 residues. The chain's CDR3 is CASSRSGEGSYGYTF. CDR3 in DNA: TGTGCCAGCAGCCGCTCAGGTGAAGGGTCGTATGGCTACACCTTC.

This rearrangement joins TRBV7-2 to TRBJ2-4; D gene uncertain. The V end lost 1 base, the J end lost 0 bases, and 7 bases lay between the germline ends. CDR1 is SGHTA and CDR2 is FQGNSA in the germline V gene. The CDR3 extends over 15 amino acids. CDR3 sequence: CASSLVNPAKNIQYF. The CDR3 nucleotides are TGTGCCAGCAGCTTAGTTAATCCAGCCAAAAACATTCAGTACTTC.

This clone was recorded once. The rearrangement joins TRBV7-3 to TRBJ1-6, with a possible D match to TRBD1 (5 bases). The germline V and J ends were trimmed by 4 bases and 6 bases, with 10 bases remaining between them. Germline lookup yields CDR1 SGHTA and CDR2 FQGTGA. The CDR3 contains 14 residues. The CDR3 here is CASSWGEANSPLHF. The CDR3 DNA is TGTGCCAGCAGCTGGGGGGAGGCTAATTCACCCCTCCACTTT.